This T cell receptor beta chain was retrieved from a study of Tregs in tolerant kidney transplant recipients (dated by TCRdb to about 2019). Study-level background: The study applied TCRbeta sequencing to find donor-specific regulatory T cells before combined kidney and bone marrow transplantation and then followed those same cells after transplant.

Genomic DNA was extracted from sorted cells with the QIAGEN DNeasy Blood and Tissue Kit for TCRbeta CDR3 sequencing. High-throughput TCRbeta CDR3 sequencing was carried out commercially through immunoSEQ, with PCR amplification with bias correction and internal controls included. The published analysis was carried out like this. A unique productive TCRbeta sequence was defined by the CDR3 nucleotide sequence when primers matched, and otherwise by the CDR3 amino acid sequence together with the Vbeta and Jbeta genes. To correct for sorting error, sequences found in more than one sorted population at a frequency ratio of 2:1 or less were discarded, and the remaining shared sequences were assigned to the population with the higher frequency. A sequence counted as donor-reactive if, in CFSE-low cells, the sequence had a frequency of at least 0.01% and was expanded at least 5-fold compared with unstimulated cells. Repertoire divergence was quantified by Jensen-Shannon divergence calculated from the top 100 TCRbeta sequences ranked by frequency. For samples with multiple sequencing runs, sorting error was corrected separately for each run before the runs were pooled. This is the immuneACCESS table as TCRdb keeps it, with only in-frame sequences that have V and J called. A part of the clones is gone; compared with another copy, unresolved V genes explain less than half, and the rest is unexplained. Clonal size and the V and J genes are those of that table, whereas D and trimming came from the DNA. The sample's clone listing holds over 900 clones. The ten biggest clones cover around two fifths of the sample.

Related donors were used in the transplants with nonmyeloablative bone marrow transplantation, and mixed chimerism was transient in the human trials. Unstimulated Tregs (CD4+CD25+CD127-), CD4+ non-Tregs (CD4+CD25-), CD4 and CD8 cells were FACS-sorted from thawed PBMCs. 4 combined kidney and bone marrow transplant recipients from the ITN036ST trial were included as patients, and samples were available only from these trial subjects. Healthy control blood was separated into PBMCs by Ficoll density gradient and cryopreserved, and patient PBMCs were collected both before and after transplant. No count is recorded, but by frequency this clone is medium-sized (0.01 to 0.1%). It lacks a known antigen. The read ends 3 residues before the CDR3 terminus; that terminus is restored from the germline J gene. Results and caveats for the whole study, not just this receptor: Because the PCR primers were changed over time for some patients, nucleotide-level comparison could not be performed across the samples from those patients. The study was limited by small patient numbers, and the findings need validation in larger populations and under other immunosuppression protocols. Biological reproducibility was not examined directly, but technical replication error appeared to be minimal. Expanding Tregs with activated donor B cells appeared to identify the most biologically relevant and donor-specific TCRbeta repertoire. In tolerant patients, donor-specific Tregs expanded more than Tregs overall, which suggests antigen-driven rather than nonspecific expansion.

V loses 3 bases of germline sequence and J loses 6 bases, and the interval between the two ends is 18 bases. The CDR1 and CDR2 encoded by the germline V gene (reference sequence) are SGHKS and YYEKEE. The CDR3, cysteine through phenylalanine, is 15 amino acids long. Sequencing covers 36 bases of the CDR3, shown here with the frame starting at base 1. This TCR derives from a human patient who received a combined kidney and bone marrow transplant. Donor T cells from the graft may be present among the T cells after a transplant. This material consisted of CD4+ T cells from blood (PBMCs), taken approximately 15 months after the transplant. The receptor chain draws on TRBV5-5 and TRBJ1-1; a tentative D match to TRBD1 spans 5 bases. CDR3 DNA (partial): TGTGCCAGCAGCTACCCCGGGGACGCGGGGCCTGAA. The resulting protein is CASSYPGDAGPE. The entire CDR3 reads CASSYPGDAGPEAFF. Supplemented by the reference TRBV5-5 and TRBJ1-1 proteins around the CDR3, the complete variable domain is DAGVTQSPTHLIKTRGQQVTLRCSPISGHKSVSWYQQVLGQGPQFIFQYYEKEERGRGNFPDRFSARQFPNYSSELNVNALLLGDSALYLCASSYPGDAGPEAFFGQGTRLTVV.